This T cell receptor (beta chain) was profiled in a study of blood T cell repertoires in COVID-19. The data were produced by immunoSEQ multiplex PCR, yet TCRdb's version contains in-frame clones alone and is incomplete. The sample holds about 250,000 clones, over 75% seen once. The V end was cut by 1 base, the J end by 0 bases, with 13 bases between. The CDR3 loop spans 16 amino acids. Looked up from germline, CDR1 is KGHSH and CDR2 is LQKENI. The chain links TRBV18 to TRBJ2-7; D possibly corresponds to TRBD1 (5 bases). The source material was peripheral blood. The receptor was derived from a man aged 45-60 years with COVID-19, enrolled during active disease. The CDR3 DNA sequence: TGTGCCAGCTCACCACTGGGGCCGGAAAGCTCCTACGAGCAGTACTTC. Amino acids: CASSPLGPESSYEQYF.